The present TCR beta chain was sequenced within a study of cytomegalovirus exposure and HLA in healthy donors. Study observations and caveats: TCR beta sequences reportedly predicted the HLA-A and HLA-B alleles of most subjects accurately. An analysis done earlier found most TCR beta V segments productive about 87% or about 30% of the time. A later analysis found TCR association rates differed by HLA locus, highest for DRB1 and lowest for HLA-C.

The CDR3 loop spans 16 amino acids. The V end was cut by 4 bases, the J end by 0 bases, with 13 bases between. Germline loops: CDR1 MNHEY, CDR2 SVGAGI. Primers for the PCR totalled 60 Vbeta and 13 Jbeta. The table came from immunoSEQ multiplex PCR; TCRdb's copy has only in-frame clones and leaves some out. The repertoire holds some 70,000 clones, with about 81% as singletons. To note about this clone: Its antigen is unidentified.

The chain couples TRBV6-5 to TRBJ2-1; D is ambiguous. Sequencing was performed on PBMCs. This clonotype was obtained from a human donor in good health. The CDR3 loop reads CASSSNLLSSYNEQFF. The CDR3 DNA follows: TGTGCCAGCAGTTCGAACCTCCTGAGCTCCTACAATGAGCAGTTCTTC.